This T cell receptor (beta chain) came from a study of control samples from healthy donors and cancer patients. The V and J ends lost 6 bases and 4 bases, in that order; junction bases with no gene match: 5. The CDR3 runs to 13 residues. Germline V gene data show CDR1 as LNHDA and CDR2 as SQIVND (reference sequence). Produced via immunoSEQ multiplex PCR; TCRdb's table is partial and in-frame only. The sample shows about 94,000 clones, 90% of them seen only once. In its sample, this clone was seen once. This chain joins TRBV19 and TRBJ1-2, with 7 bases identical to TRBD1. Sequencing was done on a sample of blood. The sequence was collected from a young woman in good health. Written as DNA, the CDR3 is TGTGCCAGTAGCCTGGGACAGAGCTATGGCTACACCTTC. Its protein product is CASSLGQSYGYTF.